This TCR beta chain derives from a study of blood T cells in healthy people across ages. V lost 5 bases to trimming and J lost 4 bases; unmatched junction nucleotides: 7. The CDR3 runs 15 residues. CDR1 and CDR2 from the germline V gene are MNHNS and SASEGT. It was with a sample-barcoded 5' primer and a J-beta primer mix that a second PCR of about 7 to 12 cycles was run. Every cDNA molecule carried a tag from a template-switch adaptor bearing 12 random nucleotides. TCRdb itself ran the 5' RACE reads through MiXCR, one entry per CDR3 protein. The repertoire includes around 1.5 million distinct CDR3 sequences, approximately 42% of them detected once, and 7.9% sits in the top ten. Overall study results and limits: Using unsorted PBMCs precluded a conclusive naive versus antigen-experienced comparison.

This clonotype was counted once. Its target is not known. Input material: blood. This sequence joins TRBV6-1 and TRBJ2-1; 8 bases map to TRBD1. The TCR was taken from a woman under 30 in good health. In DNA form, the CDR3 reads TGTGCCAGCAGTAAACTCACAGGGGGTTACAATGAGCAGTTCTTC. Translated: CASSKLTGGYNEQFF.